This TCR beta chain was documented in a study of identical twins (dated by TCRdb to about 2016). Regarding the study in general: To test whether fetal clonotypes persist, the study used deep sequencing on TCR alpha and beta repertoires from monozygotic twins, unrelated adults of various ages, and cord blood. To rule out contamination, replicate twin experiments were performed at different times with different library preparation protocols.

Broad study findings and their caveats: Conclusions relied on cross-sectional statistical analysis, since the same donors could not be followed over many years. Abundant cord blood beta clonotypes had fewer insertions, young adult naive repertoires showed a similar but weaker trend, and memory repertoires showed no such trend. In monozygotic twins, recombination models systematically underestimated out-of-frame TCR alpha sharing, but the models matched the sharing seen between unrelated individuals. In beta out-of-frame sequences, excess twin sharing was weaker, because having fewer shared sequences lowered the signal-to-noise ratio. Compared with coincidental sharing between unrelated individuals, out-of-frame TCR alpha sequences shared between twins had an excess of sequences with low generation probability. Invariant T cells such as MAIT and iNKT could partly confound zero-insertion analyses, though diverse VJ usage argued against this for most clonotypes.

In the case of this clonotype: There is no known antigen for this receptor. Base qualities are not recorded, but no much larger clone differs from it by a single base.

Every donor in the study was a healthy Caucasian. Three pairs of female monozygotic twins, all aged roughly 18 to 30 years, made up the twin cohort. The RNA used for TCR libraries was isolated from peripheral blood mononuclear cells. The CDR3 contains 15 residues, cysteine and phenylalanine counted. The retained sequence is limited to the CDR3, 45 bases, with the frame set at the first base. V loses 3 bases, J loses 3 bases, and the germline ends lie 11 bases apart. The library relied on 5' RACE. The listed sequencing device is Illumina HiSeq 2000. Template switching introduced a universal primer binding site; the final cDNA contained a unique molecular identifier, enabling accurate counting of TCR cDNA molecules. Specific primers in the conserved constant-segment region were used to synthesize first-strand cDNA for TCR alpha and beta chains. Each cDNA library was double barcoded, with a SMART-Mk sample barcode plus Illumina barcodes, to control for contamination. TruSeq adapter sequences along with Illumina sample barcodes were introduced in two successive PCR steps. The Illumina HiSeq platform was used with custom primers to sequence TCR alpha and beta cDNA libraries. As for the authors' bioinformatics: MiGEC processed the raw reads to extract unique molecular identifiers, while MiXCR was used to determine the CDR3 positions. Recombination models were inferred per individual with the repgenHMM and IGoR tools using an EM algorithm. The tcR package in R was used for shared clonotype analysis, with sharing normalized by the product of cloneset sizes. Out-of-frame nonproductive sequences were analyzed to study raw recombination free of thymic and clonal selection effects. TCRdb reran the public reads through fastp at Q25 and MiXCR, keeping productive beta chains. For every CDR3 protein sequence, its rows merge into one entry that carries the most common genes and DNA. TCRdb assigned the V and J calls; the authors' analysis was not used. The sample yields 600,000 to 800,000 distinct CDR3 sequences; over 20% were counted once. Approximately 4.5% of the sample goes to the ten largest clones.

The sample was also linked to a second study, of T cells expressing NK-cell markers. The other study reports the following: Roughly 8 donors provided sorted CD3+CD56+NKG2C+, CD3+CD56+NKG2C- and CD3+CD56-NKG2C+ T-cell subsets, whose TCR beta-chain repertoires were profiled. Among the eight sequenced donors, only one was HCMV-seronegative, while the other seven were HCMV-seropositive. In several experiments an anti-gammadeltaTCR antibody was added to restrict sorting to alphabetaTCR-expressing T cells. In six donors, the dominant CD3+CD56+NKG2C+ clonotypes were among the top 10 CD8+ clonotypes and accounted for about 1.0-7.5% of CD8+ T cells. Those dominant clonotypes were again the most abundant among CD3+CD56-NKG2C+ cells in a handful of donors, at roughly 25-65%. It remained unclear whether the expanded NKG2C-expressing T cell clones were specific for HCMV antigens. Randomly selected healthy volunteers, three men and five women, were used as the eight sequenced donors. HCMV serostatus was determined by detecting HCMV-specific IgG in serum with a commercial ELISA kit. For more than five donors, bulk peripheral blood T-cell repertoires were additionally sequenced from unsorted PBMC. MIGEC handled demultiplexing of the reads and grouping by UMI, while MiTCR was used to assemble and quantify clonotypes. To exclude erroneous sequences, only TCR cDNA sequences supported by at least two reads were retained. The tcR package was used for downstream repertoire analysis, and clonotypes were matched across fractions by CDR3 nucleotide sequence plus V segment. VDJmatch was used to annotate antigen specificity against VDJdb, with one amino acid substitution allowed in CDR3.

This sequence was found in a woman between 18 and 29 years old in good health. The sequencing sample was made of PBMCs. The chain uses TRBV12-3 or TRBV12-4 and TRBJ2-2; TRBD1 is a possible D gene, resting on 6 matching bases. The DNA is as follows: TGTGCCAGCAGTTTTCCGGCAGGGGACACCGGGGAGCTGTTTTTT. Its translation is CASSFPAGDTGELFF.